Below are 13 T cell receptor beta chains sequenced from a single sample in a study of shared clonotypes between healthy human individuals. Naive CD8 cells comprised CD45RO-negative, CCR7-positively selected cells, excluding terminally differentiated effector memory CD45RA+ cells. The assay was immunoSEQ multiplex PCR, and TCRdb's table has in-frame clones only and misses some. Of about 1.9 million clones detected, 93% appear once; the ten largest clones hold 1.5% to 2%. Sequencing was done on a sample of naive CD8+ T cells from PBMCs. These receptors all come from a man between 18 and 35 years old in good health. Some clones in this sample may be carry-over from other donors' samples.

V is TRBV28 and J is TRBJ1-4; 9 bases agree with TRBD1. The CDR3 has 18 amino acids. Germline values: CDR1 MDHEN, CDR2 SYDVKM. With 2 bases clipped from V and 0 bases from J, the junction kept 7 bases outside the gene matches. Here the CDR3 DNA reads TGTGCCAGCAGTTTAACCGGGACAGGGTTGGCAACTAATGAAAAACTGTTTTTT. As protein: CASSLTGTGLATNEKLFF.

The chain joins TRBV27 to TRBJ1-5, with TRBD1 matching over 8 bases. V lost 5 bases to trimming and J lost 0 bases; unmatched junction nucleotides: 12. The length of the CDR3 is 18 residues. Per the germline V gene, CDR1 is MNHEY and CDR2 is SMNVEV (reference sequence). The CDR3 is CASSPIHGTGLSNQPQHF. The DNA for the CDR3 is TGTGCCAGCAGTCCAATACACGGGACAGGTCTTAGCAATCAGCCCCAGCATTTT.

The chain links TRBV7-8 to TRBJ1-3; no firm D call. CDR3 length: 15 amino acids. CDR1 and CDR2 (germline): SGHVS, FQNEAQ. Deletions cut 5 bases from V and 0 bases from J, with 11 bases between. CDR3: CASSRERSSGNTIYF. CDR3 in DNA: TGTGCCAGCAGCAGAGAGCGGAGCTCTGGAAACACCATATATTTT.

The chain uses TRBV7-9 and TRBJ2-7, with TRBD2 identical over 7 bases. Germline loops: CDR1 SEHNR, CDR2 FQNEAQ (reference sequence). V gave up 1 base and J gave up 6 bases; unmatched junction bases: 3. The CDR3 has 13 residues. CDR3: CASSLVGGSEQYF. The CDR3 DNA is TGTGCCAGCAGCTTAGTGGGCGGGAGCGAGCAGTACTTC.

This clone showed up just a few times. This rearrangement joins TRBV30 to TRBJ1-1; D perhaps matches TRBD1 (5 bases). V was shortened by 1 base and J by 0 bases, with 12 bases between the two germline ends. The CDR3 loop spans 15 amino acids. Germline values: CDR1 GTSNPN, CDR2 SVGIG (reference sequence). This CDR3 reads CAWSARDRMNTEAFF. The CDR3 nucleotides read TGTGCCTGGAGTGCCCGGGACCGCATGAACACTGAAGCTTTCTTT.

A single count supports this clone. Different DNA sequences within this sample yield the same CDR3. The chain carries TRBV5-6 and TRBJ2-7; 10 bases align to TRBD1. V lost 0 bases and J lost 4; bases outside the gene matches: 1. Germline-derived CDR1 and CDR2 are SGHDT and YYEEEE. CDR3 length: 14 residues. Written as DNA, the CDR3 is TGTGCCAGCAGCTTGGGGACAGGGGGTTACGAGCAGTACTTC. It is translated as CASSLGTGGYEQYF. The whole variable domain, filled in from reference TRBV5-6 and TRBJ2-7, reads DAGVTQSPTHLIKTRGQQVTLRCSPKSGHDTVSWYQQALGQGPQFIFQYYEEEERQRGNFPDRFSGHQFPNYSSELNVNALLLGDSALYLCASSLGTGGYEQYFGPGTRLTVT.

CDR3 residues: CASSPERLSTEAFF. The CDR3 DNA reads as TGTGCCAGCAGTCCCGAAAGACTGAGCACTGAAGCTTTCTTT. This chain connects TRBV27 to TRBJ1-1; D uncertain. The CDR3 consists of 14 residues. The V end lost 5 bases, the J end lost 4 bases, and 14 bases lay between the germline ends. The V gene's germline CDR1 is MNHEY and CDR2 SMNVEV (reference sequence).

This chain links TRBV27 with TRBJ2-1; 8 bases align to TRBD1. With 5 bases clipped from V and 3 bases from J, the junction kept 0 bases outside the gene matches. Germline loops: CDR1 MNHEY, CDR2 SMNVEV (reference sequence). The CDR3 consists of 13 residues. In DNA, the CDR3 is TGTGCCAGCAGTGACAGGGGCTACAATGAGCAGTTCTTC. Its protein product is CASSDRGYNEQFF.

The chain links TRBV4-1 to TRBJ2-7, with 9 bases that match TRBD1. J lost 5 bases, V lost 4 bases, and 18 bases had no gene match. Germline values: CDR1 MGHRA, CDR2 YSYEKL. This CDR3 spans 18 amino acids. CDR3 nucleotides: TGCGCCAGCAGCCGCCAAGACTCCATGGGACAGGGCTGGAACGAGCAGTACTTC. It yields the protein CASSRQDSMGQGWNEQYF.

This clone was observed once. The V and J genes are TRBV27 and TRBJ2-7, with 14 bases identical to TRBD2. There are 21 residues in the CDR3. J was trimmed by 4 bases and V by 5 bases; bases with no gene match: 22. The germline V gene encodes CDR1 MNHEY and CDR2 SMNVEV (reference sequence). As DNA, the CDR3 is TGTGCCAGCAGTCGCCCGATGGGGGTGGGGACTAGCGGGAGTGTCATTTACGAGCAGTACTTC. Translated, it gives CASSRPMGVGTSGSVIYEQYF.

Points on this clone: This sample also contains other DNA sequences that code for the same CDR3. V gene TRBV28 combines with J gene TRBJ2-5; possibly TRBD1 for D (5 bases). Trimming removed 1 base at V and 5 bases at J, with 11 bases between. Looked up from germline, CDR1 is MDHEN and CDR2 is SYDVKM. This CDR3 contains 14 residues. The chain's CDR3 is CASSLLRGGETQYF. The CDR3 bases are TGTGCCAGCAGTTTATTAAGGGGTGGCGAGACCCAGTACTTC.

The chain is built from TRBV12-5 and TRBJ1-2, with a weak D call TRBD1 (6 bases). The CDR3 consists of 14 residues. Trimming removed 8 bases from V and 4 bases from J, with 17 bases in between. Germline CDR1 and CDR2: LGHNT and FRNRAP. The chain's CDR3 is CASWSTGSPYGYTF. As DNA, the CDR3 is TGTGCTAGTTGGTCGACAGGCAGCCCCTATGGCTACACCTTC.

This clone was seen just once. This chain connects TRBV2 to TRBJ2-3; 7 positions match TRBD2. Per germline, CDR1 SNHLY and CDR2 FYNNEI. V gave up 8 bases and J gave up 4 bases; unmatched junction bases: 9. The CDR3 runs to 14 residues. The CDR3 protein is CASPGLAAADTQYF. For the CDR3, the DNA is TGTGCCAGCCCTGGGCTAGCGGCCGCAGATACGCAGTATTTT.